One TCR beta chain is described in this entry. Data came from immunoSEQ multiplex PCR; TCRdb stores just in-frame clones and leaves some out. The sample shows over a million clones, around 98.5% of them seen only once. V was clipped by 5 bases and J by 3 bases; unmatched bases: 6. Germline lookup yields CDR1 LNHDA and CDR2 SQIVND (reference sequence). This CDR3 is built from 14 residues. This sample stems from a study of shared clonotypes between healthy human individuals. There were no recent acute infections or vaccinations among the donors, who were healthy HIV-negative adults. The material sequenced was naive CD4+ T cells sorted from blood. The subset here: CD45RA+ positively selected. The chain links TRBV19 to TRBJ2-7; TRBD1 matches at 8 bases. This receptor was obtained from a man aged 25-45 years in good health. The CDR3, as DNA: TGTGCCAGTAGTCCGGGACAGGTGAACTACGAGCAGTACTTC. Translating gives CASSPGQVNYEQYF.